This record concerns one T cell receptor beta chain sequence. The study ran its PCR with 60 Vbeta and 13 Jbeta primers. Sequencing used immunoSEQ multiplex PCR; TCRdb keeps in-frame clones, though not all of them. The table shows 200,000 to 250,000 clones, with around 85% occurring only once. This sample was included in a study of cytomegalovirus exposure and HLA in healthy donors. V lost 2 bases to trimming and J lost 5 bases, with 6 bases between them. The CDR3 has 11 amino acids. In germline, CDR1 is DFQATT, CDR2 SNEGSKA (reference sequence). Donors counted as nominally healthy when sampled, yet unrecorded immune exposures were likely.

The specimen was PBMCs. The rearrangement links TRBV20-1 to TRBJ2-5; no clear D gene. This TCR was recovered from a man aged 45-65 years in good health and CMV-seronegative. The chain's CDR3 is CSARNSETQYF. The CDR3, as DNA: TGCAGTGCTAGAAATTCGGAGACCCAGTACTTC.